This T cell receptor beta chain derives from a study of cytomegalovirus exposure and HLA in healthy donors. V dropped 2 bases and J dropped 8 bases, with 16 bases sitting between them. Germline V gene lookup returns CDR1 SGHNT and CDR2 YYREEE (reference sequence). The CDR3 runs 15 residues. The method was immunoSEQ multiplex PCR; TCRdb's version includes in-frame clones alone and lacks a portion of them. The data contain roughly 310,000 clones, around 90% of them singletons. This clonotype was sampled from a young man in good health and CMV-seronegative. This sequence joins TRBV5-4 and TRBJ1-4, with unresolved D. Input material: PBMCs. The CDR3 bases are TGTGCCAGCAGCTTAAGGTTCGGGTCTGGGGAAAAACTGTTTTTT. As protein: CASSLRFGSGEKLFF.